These 26 T cell receptor beta chains share one sample of origin, sequenced in a study of blood T cell repertoires in COVID-19. Repertoires were generated with immunoSEQ multiplex PCR, while TCRdb's copy carries only in-frame clones and drops some. The sample carries some 140,000 clones, around three quarters recorded once. The sample consisted of peripheral blood. Every receptor here comes from a man in his 60s with acute or convalescent COVID-19.

The V and J genes are TRBV9 and TRBJ1-1; 9 positions match TRBD1. The CDR3 consists of 17 residues. Germline CDR1 SGDLS, CDR2 YYNGEE. The junction had 14 bases not matched to a gene; V was cut back by 3 bases and J by 5 bases. The DNA of the CDR3 is TGTGCCAGCAGCGGACGGAACAGGGGGCGCGATGGTACTGAAGCTTTCTTT. Its translation: CASSGRNRGRDGTEAFF.

Here the CDR3 reads CATLRPGSYEQYF. Written as DNA, the CDR3 is TGTGCCACCCTACGCCCGGGCTCCTACGAGCAGTACTTC. The chain couples TRBV27 to TRBJ2-7, with no clear D. The germline CDR1 and CDR2 sequences are MNHEY and SMNVEV (reference sequence). V was shortened by 10 bases and J by 0 bases, with 13 bases between the two germline ends. The CDR3 runs 13 residues.

The gene calls are TRBV28 and TRBJ1-2; TRBD1 is a possible D gene (6 bases). In germline, CDR1 is MDHEN, CDR2 SYDVKM. CDR3 size: 13 residues. V was clipped by 3 bases and J by 4 bases, with 9 bases between them. DNA of the CDR3: TGTGCCAGCAGTTTCGGACAGTTCTATGGCTACACCTTC. Protein sequence: CASSFGQFYGYTF.

There are a few counts of this clone. The chain has TRBV6-5 and TRBJ1-5, with D uncertain. Germline CDR1 and CDR2: MNHEY and SVGAGI. This CDR3 contains 14 residues. Trimming took 5 bases from V and 3 from J, leaving 11 bases between them. The CDR3 DNA sequence: TGTGCCAGCAGTACTCGGGGTTTCAATCAGCCCCAGCATTTT. Residues: CASSTRGFNQPQHF.

This chain links TRBV5-1 with TRBJ1-2, with 9 bases that match TRBD1. Germline V gives CDR1 SGHRS, CDR2 YFSETQ. The CDR3 contains 14 residues. Trimming removed 0 bases from V and 6 bases from J; junction bases left unmatched: 3. DNA for the CDR3: TGCGCCAGCAGCTTGGGGGACAGGGAGGATGGCTACACCTTC. It yields the protein CASSLGDREDGYTF. The variable domain in full, with the rest retrieved from reference TRBV5-1 and TRBJ1-2, is KAGVTQTPRYLIKTRGQQVTLSCSPISGHRSVSWYQQTPGQGLQFLFEYFSETQRNKGNFPGRFSGRQFSNSRSEMNVSTLELGDSALYLCASSLGDREDGYTFGSGTRLTVV.

The chain couples TRBV7-8 to TRBJ1-4, with TRBD1 as a possible D gene (6 bases). Germline V CDR1 and CDR2: SGHVS, FQNEAQ. This CDR3 is 13 amino acids long. V was pared by 3 bases and J by 7 bases, with 9 bases between. The chain's CDR3 is CASSFTQGEKLFF. CDR3 bases: TGTGCCAGCAGCTTCACACAGGGTGAAAAACTGTTTTTT.

The V gene is TRBV4-1, the J gene TRBJ1-1; D not certain. Germline V CDR1 and CDR2: MGHRA, YSYEKL. The CDR3 covers 12 residues. Trimming cost V 3 bases and J 4 bases, with 6 bases left between them. The CDR3 spells CASSHGFTEAFF. CDR3 in DNA: TGCGCCAGCAGCCACGGGTTCACTGAAGCTTTCTTT.

There are a few counts of this clone. The rearrangement links TRBV4-3 to TRBJ2-7; the D gene is possibly TRBD1 (5 bases). Per germline, CDR1 LGHNA and CDR2 YSLEER. The CDR3 is 14 residues long. Trimming removed 0 bases from V and 3 bases from J, with 9 bases in between. DNA of the CDR3: TGCGCCAGCAGCCAAGAAACAGGATACTACGAGCAGTACTTC. This encodes CASSQETGYYEQYF.

The rearrangement joins TRBV7-2 to TRBJ1-2; tentative D call: TRBD1 (6 bases). V lost 5 bases to trimming and J lost 4 bases, with 14 bases between them. The CDR3 length is 14 residues. Germline-derived CDR1 and CDR2 are SGHTA and FQGNSA. The CDR3 coding sequence is TGTGCCAGCAGCCGTTCACAGGGTTTCTATGGCTACACCTTC. It encodes CASSRSQGFYGYTF.

J is TRBJ2-2 and V is TRBV7-2; TRBD1 is a possible D gene (7 bases). Germline lookup yields CDR1 SGHTA and CDR2 FQGNSA. The V and J ends lost 5 bases and 4 bases respectively, with 17 bases between them. CDR3 length: 16 amino acids. Written as DNA, the CDR3 is TGTGCCAGCAGCGTACACAGGGGAGCGGGCACCGGGGAGCTGTTTTTT. Its protein is CASSVHRGAGTGELFF.

This chain links TRBV5-4 with TRBJ1-6; D gene unclear. The CDR3 sequence is 12 residues long. V was clipped by 5 bases and J by 8 bases, with 8 bases between them. In germline, CDR1 is SGHNT, CDR2 YYREEE (reference sequence). The CDR3 DNA sequence: TGTGCCAGCAGGCGACAAGATTCACCCCTCCACTTT. Translated: CASRRQDSPLHF.

The chain has TRBV19 and TRBJ1-5; 10 nucleotides agree with TRBD1. V dropped 7 bases and J dropped 1; count of bases not matched to a gene: 22. The CDR3 is 21 amino acids. The germline gives CDR1 LNHDA, CDR2 SQIVND (reference sequence). This chain's CDR3 is CASTTSIPGQGNWGSNQPQHF. CDR3 DNA: TGTGCCAGTACCACGTCCATACCGGGACAGGGGAATTGGGGGAGCAATCAGCCCCAGCATTTT.

This chain joins TRBV6-6 and TRBJ2-1, with unresolved D. V gave up 2 bases and J gave up 9 bases, with 14 bases separating them. Germline V gene data show CDR1 as MNHNY and CDR2 as SVGAGI (reference sequence). There are 14 residues in the CDR3. CDR3 amino acids: CASSYLTTLREQFF. DNA of the CDR3: TGTGCCAGCAGTTACCTTACTACCCTCCGTGAGCAGTTCTTC.

The V call is TRBV10-3, the J call TRBJ1-1; D might be TRBD1 (5 bases). Trimming took 0 bases from V and 3 from J, leaving 5 bases between them. There are 13 residues in the CDR3. Germline assignment: CDR1 ENHRY and CDR2 SYGVKD. The CDR3 loop is CAISESGDTEAFF. CDR3 DNA sequence: TGTGCCATCAGTGAGTCAGGGGACACTGAAGCTTTCTTT.

CDR3 sequence (DNA): TGTGCCAGCACCTCTGGAGGGGTGTCTGGGGCCAACGTCCTGACTTTC. Translated: CASTSGGVSGANVLTF. The chain carries TRBV2 and TRBJ2-6; possible D gene TRBD2, 6 bases. The CDR3 covers 16 residues. Germline V gene lookup returns CDR1 SNHLY and CDR2 FYNNEI. Trimming stripped 7 bases from V and 1 base from J, with 14 bases between.

V is TRBV3-1 (or the pseudogene TRBV3-2) and J is TRBJ2-7; D might be TRBD1 (6 bases). Germline V gene data show CDR1 as LGHDT and CDR2 as YNNKEL (reference sequence). The CDR3 totals 13 residues. Trimming left V 4 bases short and J 6 bases short, with 13 bases between. The CDR3 sequence is CASSLTGPGEQYF. The DNA for the CDR3 is TGTGCCAGCAGCCTCACAGGGCCCGGCGAGCAGTACTTC.

This clone has a handful of counts. The chain has TRBV28 and TRBJ1-5; TRBD1 agrees at 7 bases. The CDR3 runs to 15 residues. V gave up 5 bases and J gave up 2 bases; unmatched junction bases: 6. CDR1 and CDR2 from the germline V gene are MDHEN and SYDVKM. The CDR3 region is CASSTQGIGNQPQHF. CDR3 in DNA: TGTGCCAGCAGTACACAGGGGATAGGCAATCAGCCCCAGCATTTT.

The chain recombines TRBV6-5 with TRBJ1-4; D is possibly TRBD1 (5 bases). This CDR3 has 14 amino acids. Per germline, CDR1 MNHEY and CDR2 SVGAGI. Between the trimmed V and J ends, which lost 5 bases and 11 bases, there was a span of 18 bases. CDR3: CASSLGGAESKLFF. Here the CDR3 DNA reads TGTGCCAGCAGTCTCGGTGGGGCAGAGTCTAAACTGTTTTTT.

The chain employs TRBV12-3 or TRBV12-4 and TRBJ1-1; no clear D. V lost 5 bases, J lost 4 bases, and 11 bases lay in between. The CDR3 consists of 13 residues. CDR3 amino acids: CASSADTATEAFF. CDR3 sequence (DNA): TGTGCCAGCAGTGCTGACACGGCCACTGAAGCTTTCTTT.

This chain joins TRBV6-2 or TRBV6-3 and TRBJ1-2; a possible D gene is TRBD1 (5 bases). The CDR3 loop spans 14 amino acids. V was shortened by 6 bases and J by 5 bases, with 16 bases between the two germline ends. Germline V lookup: CDR1 MNHEY, CDR2 SVGEGT. The CDR3 region has the DNA TGTGCCAGCAGCCCGGTGGGGCGGGAATATGGCTACACCTTC. It codes for CASSPVGREYGYTF.

The rearrangement uses TRBV4-2 and TRBJ1-5; D ambiguous. This CDR3 contains 14 residues. Germline-derived CDR1 and CDR2 are LGHNA and YNFKEQ. Trimming cost V 7 bases and J 3 bases, with 13 bases left between them. CDR3 sequence (DNA): TGTGCCAGCAACGAGGGAGGGCCCAATCAGCCCCAGCATTTT. Protein sequence: CASNEGGPNQPQHF.

The rearrangement uses TRBV18 and TRBJ1-6; TRBD1 agrees at 8 bases. Germline CDR1 is KGHSH and CDR2 is LQKENI. This CDR3 comprises 15 residues. V shed 3 bases, J shed 7 bases, and the junction held 5 bases outside the gene matches. The CDR3: CASSPGQGMNSPLHF. CDR3 bases: TGTGCCAGCTCACCCGGACAGGGAATGAATTCACCCCTCCACTTT.

The V call is TRBV27, the J call TRBJ2-7; maybe TRBD2 (5 bases). The CDR3 runs 14 residues. CDR1 and CDR2 (germline): MNHEY, SMNVEV (reference sequence). Trimming pared 6 bases from V and 2 bases from J, leaving 14 bases between. The DNA for the CDR3 is TGTGCCAGCAGCCCAGGAGGACCAGCCTACGAGCAGTACTTC. Translated: CASSPGGPAYEQYF.

This clone turned up a few times. The chain combines TRBV14 with TRBJ2-2; 12 positions match TRBD2. The germline CDR1 and CDR2 sequences are SGHDN and FVKESK. Trimming cost V 5 bases and J 5 bases; bases outside gene matches: 3. CDR3 length: 15 residues. The CDR3 loop reads CASSKLAGGTGELFF. In DNA form, the CDR3 reads TGTGCCAGCAGCAAACTAGCGGGAGGTACCGGGGAGCTGTTTTTT.

The chain combines TRBV10-2 with TRBJ2-3; the match to TRBD2 covers 10 bases. J lost 2 bases, V lost 5 bases, and 4 bases had no gene match. CDR1 and CDR2 (germline): WSHSY, SAAADI. This CDR3 has 15 amino acids. CDR3 DNA: TGCGCCAGCAGTAGGACTAGCGGATCCACAGATACGCAGTATTTT. Protein: CASSRTSGSTDTQYF.

The genes are TRBV7-8 and TRBJ1-5; 9 bases fit TRBD1. V shed 1 base and J 6 bases; nucleotides not matched to a gene: 10. Germline CDR1 reads SGHVS; CDR2 reads FQNEAQ. CDR3 size: 17 residues. Here the CDR3 reads CASSLGDRASLFQPQHF. As DNA, the CDR3 is TGTGCCAGCAGCTTAGGGGACAGGGCTTCTTTATTTCAGCCCCAGCATTTT.